This TCR beta chain was sequenced in a study of blood T cells in healthy people across ages. There were at least 5.5 micrograms of total RNA extracted from every sample. With a J-beta primer mix and a sample-barcoded 5' primer, a second PCR ran about 7 to 11 cycles. A tag from a template-switch adaptor with 12 random nucleotides marked each cDNA molecule. From each sample, at least 2.5 million paired-end reads containing CDR3 were obtained. A single record per CDR3 protein comes from TCRdb applying MiXCR to the 5' RACE reads. The sample records about 650,000 distinct CDR3 sequences, more than 45% being singletons. Trimming took 0 bases from V and 9 from J, leaving 15 bases between them. There are 16 residues in the CDR3. CDR1 is MNHEY, CDR2 SMNVEV, per germline (reference sequence). This clonotype turned up a few times.

The specimen was blood. The TCR comes from a woman of 80 years or more in good health. The gene calls are TRBV27 and TRBJ1-6; TRBD1 might be the D (5 bases). CDR3 sequence reads: CASSLSPAGVSSPLHF. DNA for the CDR3: TGTGCCAGCAGTTTATCGCCCGCGGGGGTATCTTCACCCCTCCACTTT.